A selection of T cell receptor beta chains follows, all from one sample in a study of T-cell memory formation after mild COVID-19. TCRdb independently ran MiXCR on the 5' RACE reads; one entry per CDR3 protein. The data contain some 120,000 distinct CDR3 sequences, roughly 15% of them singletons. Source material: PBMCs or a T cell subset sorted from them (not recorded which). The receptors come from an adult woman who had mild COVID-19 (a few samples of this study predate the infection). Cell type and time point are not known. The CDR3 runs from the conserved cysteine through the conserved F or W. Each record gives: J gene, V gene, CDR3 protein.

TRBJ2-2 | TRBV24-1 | CATSLLNTGELFF
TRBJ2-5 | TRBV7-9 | CASSKDSQLTGGEQETQYF
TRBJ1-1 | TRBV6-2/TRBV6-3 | CASRTGLVAEAFF
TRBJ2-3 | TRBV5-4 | CASTPRGAGSTDTQYF
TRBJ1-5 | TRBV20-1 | CSAKGGDQQPQHF
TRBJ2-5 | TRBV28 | CASSQTGAGWETQYF
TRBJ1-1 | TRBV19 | CASSIRQNTEAFF
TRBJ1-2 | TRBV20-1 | CSASPGGHKNYGYTF
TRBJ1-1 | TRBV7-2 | CASSLGTGINTEAFF
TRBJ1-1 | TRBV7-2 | CASSLVVGGGTEAFF
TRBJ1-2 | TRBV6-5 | CASTNLADVYTF
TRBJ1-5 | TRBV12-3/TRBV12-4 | CASRQQDGNQPQHF
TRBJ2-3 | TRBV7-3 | CASSFGRADTQYF
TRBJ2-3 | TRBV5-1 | CASSGGTGETSTDTQYF
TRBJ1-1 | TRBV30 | CAWTGGYTEAFF
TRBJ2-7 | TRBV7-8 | CASSLEAVSSYEQYF
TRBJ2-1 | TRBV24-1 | CATAQQSLRAWGNEQFF
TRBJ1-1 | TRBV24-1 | CATSGAGLAEAFF
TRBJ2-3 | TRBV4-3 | CASSSGRTDTQYF
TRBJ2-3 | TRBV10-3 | CAISESQRGATSTDTQYF
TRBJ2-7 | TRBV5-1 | CASSLGVASTGDEQYF
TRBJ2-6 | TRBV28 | CASRGGQGISGANVLTF
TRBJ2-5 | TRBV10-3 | CAISATQGETQYF
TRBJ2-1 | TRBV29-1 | CSVARLAGGPEGQFF
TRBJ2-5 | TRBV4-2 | CASSQDLVRGGVETQYF
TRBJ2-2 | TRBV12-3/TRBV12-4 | CASSFLVGELFF
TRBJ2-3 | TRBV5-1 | CASSLDAGGTDTQYF
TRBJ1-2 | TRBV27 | CASSWTGETYGYTF
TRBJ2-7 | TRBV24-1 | CATSLGAGSSYEQYF
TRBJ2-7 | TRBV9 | CASSSAGTAPRVAYEQYF
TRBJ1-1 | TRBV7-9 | CASSSSPGTEAFF
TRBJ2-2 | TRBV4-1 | CASSQDWITGELFF
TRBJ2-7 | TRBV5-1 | CASSLEGWAYEQYF
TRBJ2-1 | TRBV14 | CASSQGSGGSYNEQFF
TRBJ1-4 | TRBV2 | CASSADRRGEKLFF
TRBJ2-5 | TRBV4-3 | CASSQVPQLWVEETQYF
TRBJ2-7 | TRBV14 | CASSRRTGVSYEQYF
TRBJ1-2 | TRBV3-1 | CASSQDIGQSNYGYTF
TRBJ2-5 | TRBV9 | CASAARDQETQYF
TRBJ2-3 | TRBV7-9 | CASSSGTGGWDTQYF
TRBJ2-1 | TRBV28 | CASTPGGLAGDNEQFF
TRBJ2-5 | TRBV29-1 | CSVGPSQETQYF